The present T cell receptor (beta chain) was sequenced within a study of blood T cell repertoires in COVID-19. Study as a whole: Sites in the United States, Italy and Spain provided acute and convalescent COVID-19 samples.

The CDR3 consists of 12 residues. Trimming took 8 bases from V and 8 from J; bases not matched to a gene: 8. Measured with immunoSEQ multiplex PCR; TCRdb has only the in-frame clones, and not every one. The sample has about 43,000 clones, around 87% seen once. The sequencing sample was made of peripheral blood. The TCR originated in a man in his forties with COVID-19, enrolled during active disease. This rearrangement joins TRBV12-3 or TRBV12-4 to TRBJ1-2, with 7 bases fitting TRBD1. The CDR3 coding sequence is TGTGCCAGCCAAGGGACAGCACGCGGCTACACCTTC. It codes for CASQGTARGYTF.